These 16 T cell receptor beta chains were sequenced from one sample in a study of blood T cell repertoires in COVID-19. Using immunoSEQ multiplex PCR, the repertoire was profiled, and TCRdb retains in-frame clones only, with some absent. The sample lists roughly 140,000 clones; about 80% were seen once. Material for sequencing was peripheral blood. All receptors come from a man in his sixties or seventies who had recovered from COVID-19.

The rearrangement joins TRBV25-1 to TRBJ2-1; no clear D gene. V was cut by 4 bases and J by 6 bases, with 7 bases left in between. CDR1 MGHDK and CDR2 SYGVNS come from the germline V gene. This CDR3 comprises 12 residues. CDR3 sequence reads: CASSGSGNEQFF. CDR3 nucleotides: TGTGCCAGCAGTGGGTCGGGCAATGAGCAGTTCTTC.

The chain combines TRBV6-2 or TRBV6-3 with TRBJ2-1; 8 bases align to TRBD2. The germline V gene encodes CDR1 MNHEY and CDR2 SVGEGT. The trim removed 6 bases at V and 7 bases at J, leaving 8 bases unmatched. The CDR3 contains 14 residues. Written as DNA, the CDR3 is TGTGCCAGCAGCTCCCTAGGCGGGGGGAATGAGCAGTTCTTC. Translation: CASSSLGGGNEQFF.

The gene calls are TRBV12-5 and TRBJ2-3; TRBD1 matches at 8 bases. Germline lookup yields CDR1 LGHNT and CDR2 FRNRAP. The CDR3 totals 12 residues. The J segment lost 10 bases and the V segment lost 3 bases, leaving 3 bases of the junction unmatched. The CDR3 loop is CASGFPGQAQYF. In DNA, the CDR3 is TGTGCTAGTGGTTTCCCGGGACAGGCGCAGTATTTT.

This chain uses TRBV9 with TRBJ1-1, with TRBD1 identical over 8 bases. The CDR3 extends over 16 amino acids. Germline trimming cut 0 bases from V and 3 bases from J; bases unmatched to any gene: 7. Germline CDR1 and CDR2: SGDLS and YYNGEE. The CDR3 nucleotides read TGTGCCAGCAGCGTAGGACAGGGGTGGAGGGACACTGAAGCTTTCTTT. Translating gives CASSVGQGWRDTEAFF.

V usage is TRBV18 and J usage is TRBJ1-2, with 7 bases that match TRBD1. Germline V CDR1 and CDR2: KGHSH, LQKENI. The ends lost 2 bases at V and 0 bases at J; junction bases unmatched: 9. This CDR3 has 17 amino acids. CDR3 in DNA: TGTGCCAGCTCACCAGACCTACAGGGGATTTCTAACTATGGCTACACCTTC. It codes for CASSPDLQGISNYGYTF.

This clone has ten or more counts. In the same sample, other DNA sequences code for this CDR3. The CDR3 region is CASSPGTSSGGEQFF. CDR3 in DNA: TGTGCCAGCAGCCCCGGGACTAGTTCTGGGGGTGAGCAGTTCTTC. V is TRBV14 and J is TRBJ2-1, with 8 bases fitting TRBD2. The CDR3 has 15 amino acids. The ends lost 4 bases at V and 9 bases at J; junction bases unmatched: 11. The germline V gene encodes CDR1 SGHDN and CDR2 FVKESK. Supplemented by reference TRBV14 and TRBJ2-1, the full variable domain reads EAGVTQFPSHSVIEKGQTVTLRCDPISGHDNLYWYRRVMGKEIKFLLHFVKESKQDESGMPNNRFLAERTGGTYSTLKVQPAELEDSGVYFCASSPGTSSGGEQFFGPGTRLTVL.

This sequence joins TRBV14 and TRBJ2-5, with 11 bases identical to TRBD2. Looked up from germline, CDR1 is SGHDN and CDR2 is FVKESK. The CDR3 has 15 residues. V was pared by 0 bases and J by 6 bases, with 3 bases of the junction left unmatched. The CDR3 reads CASSQETSGSKTQYF. The CDR3 DNA is TGTGCCAGCAGCCAAGAAACTAGCGGGAGTAAGACCCAGTACTTC.

The chain combines TRBV19 with TRBJ2-3, with 12 bases matching TRBD2. The CDR3 length is 17 residues. Germline-derived CDR1 and CDR2 are LNHDA and SQIVND (reference sequence). Unmatched junction bases numbered 5, after V lost 3 bases and J lost 1 base. CDR3 DNA: TGTGCCAGTAGTATGGGACTAGCGGGCCCTGGCACAGATACGCAGTATTTT. Translated, it gives CASSMGLAGPGTDTQYF. The full variable domain, its missing parts supplied by reference TRBV19 and TRBJ2-3, is DGGITQSPKYLFRKEGQNVTLSCEQNLNHDAMYWYRQDPGQGLRLIYYSQIVNDFQKGDIAEGYSVSREKKESFPLTVTSAQKNPTAFYLCASSMGLAGPGTDTQYFGPGTRLTVL.

The chain couples TRBV2 to TRBJ2-5; the match to TRBD2 covers 9 bases. The CDR3 contains 15 residues. V was clipped by 0 bases and J by 2 bases; unmatched bases: 1. Germline-derived CDR1 and CDR2 are SNHLY and FYNNEI. This CDR3 is CASSEAREGQETQYF. The CDR3 region has the DNA TGTGCCAGCAGTGAAGCGCGGGAGGGACAAGAGACCCAGTACTTC. The full variable domain, completed using reference TRBV2 and TRBJ2-5, is EPEVTQTPSHQVTQMGQEVILRCVPISNHLYFYWYRQILGQKVEFLVSFYNNEISEKSEIFDDQFSVERPDGSNFTLKIRSTKLEDSAMYFCASSEAREGQETQYFGPGTRLLVL.

The rearrangement uses TRBV29-1 and TRBJ2-4; possibly TRBD2 for D (6 bases). The CDR3 is made up of 19 amino acids. Germline CDR1 SQVTM, CDR2 ANQGSEA. V was trimmed by 0 bases and J by 0 bases, leaving 21 bases between them. The CDR3 here is CSVEDTWMASGLAKNIQYF. The CDR3 region has the DNA TGCAGCGTTGAAGATACCTGGATGGCCAGCGGGTTAGCCAAAAACATTCAGTACTTC.

Details on this clone: This may stem from a read error, because a much larger clone lies one nucleotide away. The chain employs TRBV5-6 and TRBJ2-1, with D possibly being TRBD1 (6 bases). Germline CDR1 is SGHDT and CDR2 is YYEEEE. The CDR3 runs 15 residues. V was trimmed by 3 bases and J by 0 bases, leaving 10 bases between them. CDR3 in DNA: TGTGCCAGCAGCTCCACAGGGAGCTCCTACAATGAGCAGTTCTTC. It codes for CASSSTGSSYNEQFF. The full variable domain, in which reference TRBV5-6 and TRBJ2-1 provide the parts outside the CDR3, is DAGVTQSPTHLIKTRGQQVTLRCSPKSGHDTVSWYQQALGQGPQFIFQYYEEEERQRGNFPDRFSGHQFPNYSSELNVNALLLGDSALYLCASSSTGSSYNEQFFGPGTRLTVL.

This chain uses TRBV7-2 with TRBJ2-7; D remains ambiguous. Germline CDR1 and CDR2: SGHTA and FQGNSA. V was clipped by 5 bases and J by 1 base, with 6 bases between them. The CDR3 runs to 12 residues. The CDR3 spells CASSPTSYEQYF. The CDR3 DNA sequence: TGTGCCAGCAGCCCAACTTCCTACGAGCAGTACTTC.

V is TRBV2 and J is TRBJ2-7; 10 bases match TRBD1. The CDR3 loop spans 15 amino acids. The germline V gene encodes CDR1 SNHLY and CDR2 FYNNEI. V was pared by 7 bases and J by 6 bases, with 12 bases of the junction left unmatched. CDR3: CASKLRDRGEGEQYF. CDR3 coding DNA: TGTGCCAGCAAATTGAGGGACAGGGGAGAAGGCGAGCAGTACTTC. Looking up the rest from reference TRBV2 and TRBJ2-7 gives the full variable domain: EPEVTQTPSHQVTQMGQEVILRCVPISNHLYFYWYRQILGQKVEFLVSFYNNEISEKSEIFDDQFSVERPDGSNFTLKIRSTKLEDSAMYFCASKLRDRGEGEQYFGPGTRLTVT.

J is TRBJ1-1 and V is TRBV18; D might be TRBD1 (6 bases). The germline CDR1 and CDR2 sequences are KGHSH and LQKENI. V lost 4 bases, J lost 0 bases, and 18 bases lay in between. The CDR3 is 17 amino acids. This chain's CDR3 is CASSQGLGAGVNTEAFF. The DNA for the CDR3 is TGTGCCAGCTCACAAGGACTTGGGGCAGGGGTGAACACTGAAGCTTTCTTT.

The gene calls are TRBV10-3 and TRBJ1-2, with TRBD1 matching 12 bases. V gave up 6 bases and J gave up 6 bases; unmatched junction bases: 2. This CDR3 is 13 amino acids long. Germline CDR1 is ENHRY and CDR2 is SYGVKD. Here the CDR3 reads CAIRGTGGDGYTF. The DNA of the CDR3 is TGTGCCATCAGAGGGACAGGGGGCGATGGCTACACCTTC.

The chain joins TRBV6-6 to TRBJ1-1; no clear D. CDR1 and CDR2 (germline): MNHNY, SVGAGI (reference sequence). V lost 5 bases and J lost 5, with 15 bases in between. The CDR3 contains 14 residues. CDR3 in DNA: TGTGCCAGCAGTCTCACACGGGCGGGAACTGAAGCTTTCTTT. It translates to CASSLTRAGTEAFF.